These 26 T cell receptor beta chains were all obtained from the same sample, sequenced in a study of beta chain features in type 1 diabetes. Since all of the isolated RNA was reverse transcribed, expressed TCRB transcripts were what got sequenced. This table comes from immunoSEQ multiplex PCR, and its TCRdb copy is limited to in-frame clones, with some not included. The table includes 390,000 or so clones, over 11% detected once. Sequenced input: naive CD4+ T cells from blood. Receptors originate from a man aged 25-45 years in good health.

The chain employs TRBV9 and TRBJ2-3, with D tentatively TRBD1 (5 bases). Germline lookup yields CDR1 SGDLS and CDR2 YYNGEE. V lost 4 bases, J lost 2 bases, and 14 bases lay in between. The CDR3 is 15 residues long. In DNA, the CDR3 is TGTGCCAGCAGCCCTGATAGGGGATACACAGATACGCAGTATTTT. Amino acids: CASSPDRGYTDTQYF.

The V call is TRBV6-4, the J call TRBJ2-7, with 11 bases matching TRBD2. Per germline, CDR1 MRHNA and CDR2 SNTAGT. The length of the CDR3 is 15 residues. The junction had 7 bases not matched to a gene; V was cut back by 8 bases and J by 1 base. The chain's CDR3 is CASWRLAGKSYEQYF. The CDR3 coding sequence is TGTGCCAGCTGGAGACTAGCGGGGAAATCCTACGAGCAGTACTTC.

The chain couples TRBV5-6 to TRBJ1-1; D is unclear. The V and J ends lost 4 bases and 2 bases respectively, with 15 bases between them. The CDR3 length is 15 residues. Germline V gene lookup returns CDR1 SGHDT and CDR2 YYEEEE. In DNA, the CDR3 is TGTGCCAGCAGCCTCGGCTATACCTTAAACACTGAAGCTTTCTTT. This sequence encodes CASSLGYTLNTEAFF.

This clone was detected only a few times. The gene calls are TRBV30 and TRBJ1-5; unclear D gene. The CDR3 spans 13 residues. V was cut by 2 bases and J by 9 bases, with 14 bases left in between. Germline values: CDR1 GTSNPN, CDR2 SVGIG (reference sequence). The CDR3 sequence is CAWSNSRGGPQHF. The CDR3 DNA reads as TGTGCCTGGAGTAATTCGCGCGGAGGGCCCCAGCATTTT.

This clone came up a few times. The chain recombines TRBV27 with TRBJ2-3; the D is unclear. V was trimmed by 7 bases and J by 4 bases, leaving 12 bases between them. The CDR3 has 13 residues. Per the germline V gene, CDR1 is MNHEY and CDR2 is SMNVEV (reference sequence). This CDR3 is CASKGYYSDTQYF. CDR3 nucleotide sequence: TGTGCCAGCAAAGGGTATTATTCAGATACGCAGTATTTT.

The J gene is TRBJ2-3, the V gene TRBV7-9; TRBD2 agrees at 7 bases. CDR1 SEHNR and CDR2 FQNEAQ come from the germline V gene (reference sequence). This CDR3 region has 15 residues. J was trimmed by 0 bases and V by 4 bases; bases with no gene match: 4. The CDR3 DNA reads as TGTGCCAGCAGCTCTTGGCGGGGGAGCACAGATACGCAGTATTTT. Translation gives CASSSWRGSTDTQYF.

The rearrangement joins TRBV9 to TRBJ2-3; TRBD2 aligns across 9 bases. CDR1 is SGDLS, CDR2 YYNGEE, per germline. The V and J ends lost 4 bases and 1 base, in that order; junction bases with no gene match: 4. The CDR3 sequence is 15 residues long. The CDR3 bases are TGTGCCAGCAGCATAGCGGGAGTGCGCACAGATACGCAGTATTTT. Protein product: CASSIAGVRTDTQYF.

V is TRBV4-3 and J is TRBJ1-6, with TRBD1 matching 7 bases. The length of the CDR3 is 17 residues. The J segment lost 7 bases and the V segment lost 0 bases, leaving 9 bases of the junction unmatched. The germline V gene encodes CDR1 LGHNA and CDR2 YSLEER. This chain's CDR3 is CASSQDPKAGGNSPLHF. Written as DNA, the CDR3 is TGCGCCAGCAGCCAAGATCCTAAGGCAGGGGGGAATTCACCCCTCCACTTT.

This clone showed up just a few times. The chain employs TRBV19 and TRBJ1-1; the match to TRBD1 covers 7 bases. The CDR3 consists of 13 residues. Germline lookup yields CDR1 LNHDA and CDR2 SQIVND (reference sequence). Losses at the gene ends were 10 bases for V and 1 base for J; bases not matched to a gene: 6. The CDR3 sequence: CATSRGPNTEAFF. The DNA of the CDR3 is TGTGCCACTTCGAGGGGGCCGAACACTGAAGCTTTCTTT.

V usage is TRBV9 and J usage is TRBJ1-2; D remains unclear. V lost 3 bases, J lost 0 bases, and 6 bases lay in between. From germline, CDR1 is SGDLS and CDR2 YYNGEE. The CDR3 is made up of 13 amino acids. The DNA for the CDR3 is TGTGCCAGCAGCGCGTCCCCTAACTATGGCTACACCTTC. Translating gives CASSASPNYGYTF.

V usage is TRBV5-1 and J usage is TRBJ2-5, with 9 positions matching TRBD2. The CDR3 covers 15 residues. J lost 5 bases, V lost 1 base, and 6 bases had no gene match. Germline V lookup: CDR1 SGHRS, CDR2 YFSETQ. In DNA, the CDR3 is TGCGCCAGCAGCTTGAGGCTAGCGGGGCCGGAGACCCAGTACTTC. It translates to CASSLRLAGPETQYF.

The chain combines TRBV30 with TRBJ1-5, with D possibly TRBD1 on 6 matching bases. V lost 3 bases and J lost 0, with 9 bases in between. The CDR3 runs to 14 residues. Germline V gives CDR1 GTSNPN, CDR2 SVGIG (reference sequence). Here the CDR3 DNA reads TGTGCCTGGAGGCAGGGGCATAGCAATCAGCCCCAGCATTTT. This sequence encodes CAWRQGHSNQPQHF.

This clone was seen only a few times. The genes are TRBV28 and TRBJ2-1; 13 bases are shared with TRBD2. The CDR3 runs 16 residues. V was clipped by 6 bases and J by 0 bases; unmatched bases: 2. Germline V gene sequence: CDR1 MDHEN, CDR2 SYDVKM. The CDR3 DNA reads TGTGCCAGCAGAGGACTAGCGGGAGCCTCCTACAATGAGCAGTTCTTC. The encoded protein is CASRGLAGASYNEQFF. The variable domain in full, with the rest retrieved from reference TRBV28 and TRBJ2-1, is DVKVTQSSRYLVKRTGEKVFLECVQDMDHENMFWYRQDPGLGLRLIYFSYDVKMKEKGDIPEGYSVSREKKERFSLILESASTNQTSMYLCASRGLAGASYNEQFFGPGTRLTVL.

The table lists this clone with a few counts. The chain uses TRBV10-3 and TRBJ1-4; tentative D call: TRBD1 (6 bases). Trimming stripped 4 bases from V and 8 bases from J, with 17 bases between. Germline CDR1 is ENHRY and CDR2 is SYGVKD. The CDR3 runs 15 residues. The CDR3 region is CAISADSAYSEKLFF. CDR3 bases: TGTGCCATCAGTGCGGACAGCGCATATTCCGAAAAACTGTTTTTT.

This clone was seen many times. The rearrangement joins TRBV5-4 to TRBJ2-5, with 9 bases lining up with TRBD1. The CDR3 consists of 14 residues. With 4 bases clipped from V and 3 bases from J, the junction kept 4 bases outside the gene matches. Germline V gene sequence: CDR1 SGHNT, CDR2 YYREEE (reference sequence). The CDR3 protein is CASSRGQGKETQYF. The CDR3 DNA reads TGTGCCAGCAGCCGAGGACAGGGGAAAGAGACCCAGTACTTC.

This clone was counted a few times. V gene TRBV29-1 combines with J gene TRBJ2-7; 10 bases are shared with TRBD1. CDR1 and CDR2 from the germline V gene are SQVTM and ANQGSEA. The V gene end was trimmed by 6 bases and the J gene end by 8 bases; junction bases not matched to a gene: 10. The CDR3 spans 13 residues. CDR3 sequence: CSVRRDRGLQQYF. The CDR3 DNA reads as TGCAGCGTCCGCCGGGACAGGGGCCTCCAGCAGTACTTC.

J is TRBJ1-2 and V is TRBV7-9, with 7 bases lining up with TRBD1. The CDR3 extends over 13 amino acids. Germline trimming cut 1 base from V and 6 bases from J; bases unmatched to any gene: 2. Germline loops: CDR1 SEHNR, CDR2 FQNEAQ (reference sequence). For the CDR3, the DNA is TGTGCCAGCAGCTTAGAACAGGGGAATGGCTACACCTTC. Its translation is CASSLEQGNGYTF.

This clone has only a few counts. V usage is TRBV15 and J usage is TRBJ2-6; 11 bases map to TRBD1. V dropped 5 bases and J dropped 0; count of bases not matched to a gene: 9. This CDR3 spans 19 amino acids. Germline V lookup: CDR1 LNHNV, CDR2 YYDKDF (reference sequence). The CDR3: CATSGPLGTGGSGANVLTF. The CDR3 bases are TGTGCCACCAGCGGCCCTTTGGGGACAGGGGGCTCTGGGGCCAACGTCCTGACTTTC.

V is TRBV6-1 and J is TRBJ2-5; no reliable D call. The V end lost 8 bases, the J end lost 5 bases, and 12 bases lay between the germline ends. Germline V lookup: CDR1 MNHNS, CDR2 SASEGT. The CDR3 totals 12 residues. The CDR3 coding sequence is TGTGCCAGCCGGCCGCTACCGGAGACCCAGTACTTC. Translation: CASRPLPETQYF.

In its sample, this clone was seen a few times. This chain's CDR3 is CASSAIPLEDEQFF. CDR3 in DNA: TGTGCCAGCAGTGCAATACCCCTGGAGGATGAGCAGTTCTTC. V is TRBV2 and J is TRBJ2-1; the D gene is possibly TRBD2 (5 bases). V was shortened by 4 bases and J by 8 bases, with 15 bases between the two germline ends. The CDR3 extends over 14 amino acids. Looked up from germline, CDR1 is SNHLY and CDR2 is FYNNEI. The whole variable domain, filled in from reference TRBV2 and TRBJ2-1, reads EPEVTQTPSHQVTQMGQEVILRCVPISNHLYFYWYRQILGQKVEFLVSFYNNEISEKSEIFDDQFSVERPDGSNFTLKIRSTKLEDSAMYFCASSAIPLEDEQFFGPGTRLTVL.

This clone was detected only a few times. The genes are TRBV5-5 and TRBJ2-7; D unclear. Germline V gene lookup returns CDR1 SGHKS and CDR2 YYEKEE (reference sequence). The CDR3 is 12 amino acids. The V gene lost 1 base and the J gene lost 2 bases, with 4 bases spanning the gap. The CDR3 DNA follows: TGTGCCAGCAGCTTGAATCCCTACGAGCAGTACTTC. Protein sequence: CASSLNPYEQYF.

This clone came up a few times. The rearrangement joins TRBV5-6 to TRBJ2-5; 10 bases line up with TRBD1. V trimming: 4 bases; J trimming: 6 bases; junction bases outside the gene matches: 3. CDR1 and CDR2 from the germline V gene are SGHDT and YYEEEE. CDR3 length equals 13 residues. The CDR3 sequence: CASSRTGGQTQYF. The CDR3 DNA is TGTGCCAGCAGCCGGACAGGGGGTCAGACCCAGTACTTC.

The V gene is TRBV25-1, the J gene TRBJ2-3, with 9 bases aligning to TRBD2. V lost 1 base, J lost 3 bases, and 8 bases stayed unmatched. Looked up from germline, CDR1 is MGHDK and CDR2 is SYGVNS. The CDR3 runs to 17 residues. CDR3 loop: CASSELGGSGGTDTQYF. Here the CDR3 DNA reads TGTGCCAGCAGTGAATTAGGAGGTAGCGGGGGTACAGATACGCAGTATTTT.

This CDR3 is CASSEVASGYNEQFF. The CDR3 nucleotides are TGTGCCAGCAGTGAGGTGGCTAGCGGATACAATGAGCAGTTCTTC. The rearrangement joins TRBV2 to TRBJ2-1; 7 nucleotides agree with TRBD2. The CDR3 covers 15 residues. V lost 3 bases, J lost 4 bases, and 6 bases stayed unmatched. Germline CDR1 reads SNHLY; CDR2 reads FYNNEI.

V and J are TRBV15 and TRBJ2-2; possibly TRBD2 for D (6 bases). The V end lost 6 bases, the J end lost 2 bases, and 10 bases lay between the germline ends. CDR1 and CDR2 (germline): LNHNV, YYDKDF (reference sequence). CDR3 size: 14 residues. DNA for the CDR3: TGTGCCACCAGGGGTGGGACTAACACCGGGGAGCTGTTTTTT. This translates into CATRGGTNTGELFF.

This chain uses TRBV7-2 with TRBJ2-1; 9 nucleotides align to TRBD2. CDR1 is SGHTA, CDR2 FQGNSA, per germline. The ends lost 2 bases at V and 8 bases at J; junction bases unmatched: 10. The CDR3 spans 16 residues. The CDR3 region is CASSLPAGGRLDEQFF. For the CDR3, the DNA is TGTGCCAGCAGCTTACCGGCGGGGGGGCGTTTGGATGAGCAGTTCTTC.